The rows below give T cell receptor beta chains drawn from one sample of a study of T cell responses to AZD1222 COVID-19 vaccine. Sequenced by immunoSEQ multiplex PCR; TCRdb stores in-frame clones only, minus some. The table includes 110,000 to 150,000 clones, 70% to 90% detected once. The input for sequencing was peripheral blood, taken on day 0 of AZD1222 vaccination. The receptors shown here come from an adult in good health. The CDR3 runs from the conserved cysteine through the conserved F or W. The D gene is left open where the match is weak. Rows may omit the clone size; those that give it use once, few, many or a size class.

j_call	v_call	d_call	clone_size	cdr3_aa
TRBJ2-7	TRBV29-1	-	-	CSAQLTHPPNEQYF
TRBJ2-7	TRBV21-1	-	-	CASSTYRDGPPPRYEQYF
TRBJ1-1	TRBV4-3	TRBD1	-	CASSPSGTGYTEAFF
TRBJ2-7	TRBV11-2	-	-	CASSSDMLSSYEQYF
TRBJ1-2	TRBV6-5	-	-	CASSYLLGSGYTF
TRBJ1-5	TRBV18	TRBD1	-	CASSETTGLLQPQHF
TRBJ1-1	TRBV6-5	-	-	CASSYSTNTEAFF
TRBJ2-3	TRBV7-2	TRBD1	-	CASSLRQGANTDTQYF
TRBJ1-2	TRBV5-4	-	-	CASSLEWGAQNYGYTF
TRBJ2-1	TRBV27	TRBD1	-	CASNSDRGGYNEQFF
TRBJ1-1	TRBV7-2	-	-	CASSLDPGAEAFF
TRBJ1-2	TRBV19	-	once	CASSISLAGYGYTF
TRBJ1-2	TRBV3-1/TRBV3-2	-	-	CASSQGSDGYTF
TRBJ2-1	TRBV20-1	-	-	CSAPMREQFF
TRBJ2-7	TRBV28	TRBD2	once	CASSLVGRWGLAGAHEQYF
TRBJ2-1	TRBV5-4	TRBD2	-	CASSLEREASKQFF
TRBJ1-6	TRBV15	-	once	CATSRERGGNSPLHF
TRBJ1-5	TRBV2	-	few	CASVSGAGQPQHF
TRBJ1-6	TRBV5-1	-	-	CASSLRGGDSPLHF
TRBJ1-3	TRBV29-1	-	few	CSVLVGNTIYF
TRBJ2-2	TRBV20-1	-	-	CSASRVNTGELFF
TRBJ1-2	TRBV14	-	-	CASSQDVRTSNGYTF
TRBJ1-1	TRBV10-3	-	-	CAISGSALSMNTEAFF
TRBJ2-1	TRBV27	TRBD2	-	CASCCQASGIFGWNEQFF
TRBJ1-2	TRBV18	-	once	CASSRGEGRYGYTF
TRBJ2-7	TRBV10-1	TRBD2	-	CATGLAGGYEQYF
TRBJ1-4	TRBV14	-	-	CASSQVWGSEKLFF
TRBJ2-1	TRBV11-2	-	-	CASSPRPDWNEQFF
TRBJ1-3	TRBV7-8	-	-	CASSLKIDTIYF